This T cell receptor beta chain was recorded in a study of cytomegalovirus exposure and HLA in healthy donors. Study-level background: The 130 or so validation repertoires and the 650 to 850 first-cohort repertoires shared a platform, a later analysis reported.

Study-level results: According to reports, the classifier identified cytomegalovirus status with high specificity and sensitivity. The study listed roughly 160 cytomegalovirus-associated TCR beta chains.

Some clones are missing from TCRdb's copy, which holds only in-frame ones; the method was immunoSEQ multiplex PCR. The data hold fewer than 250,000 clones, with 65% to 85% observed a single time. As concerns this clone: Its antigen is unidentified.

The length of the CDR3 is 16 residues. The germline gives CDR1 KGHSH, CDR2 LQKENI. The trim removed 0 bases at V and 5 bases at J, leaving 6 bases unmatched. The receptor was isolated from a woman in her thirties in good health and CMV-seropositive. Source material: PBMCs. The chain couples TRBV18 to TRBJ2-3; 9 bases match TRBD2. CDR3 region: CASSPPLAGAGDTQYF. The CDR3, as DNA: TGTGCCAGCTCACCACCGTTAGCGGGAGCTGGAGATACGCAGTATTTT.